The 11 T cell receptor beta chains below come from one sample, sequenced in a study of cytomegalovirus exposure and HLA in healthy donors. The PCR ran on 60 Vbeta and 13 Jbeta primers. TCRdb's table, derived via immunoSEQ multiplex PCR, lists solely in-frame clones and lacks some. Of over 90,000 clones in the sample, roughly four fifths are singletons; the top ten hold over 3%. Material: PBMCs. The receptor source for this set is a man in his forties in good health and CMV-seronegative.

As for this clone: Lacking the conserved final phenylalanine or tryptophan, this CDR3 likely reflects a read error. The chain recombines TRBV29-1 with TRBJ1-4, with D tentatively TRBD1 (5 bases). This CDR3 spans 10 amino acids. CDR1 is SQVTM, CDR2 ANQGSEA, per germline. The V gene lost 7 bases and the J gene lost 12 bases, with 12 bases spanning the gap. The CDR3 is CSALQEELFV. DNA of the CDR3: TGCAGCGCACTACAGGAAGAACTGTTTGTT.

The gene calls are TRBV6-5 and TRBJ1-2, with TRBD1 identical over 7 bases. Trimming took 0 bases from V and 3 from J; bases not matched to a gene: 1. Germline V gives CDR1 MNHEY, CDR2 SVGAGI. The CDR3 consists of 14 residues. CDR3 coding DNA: TGTGCCAGCAGTTACTCGGACAGGCACTATGGCTACACCTTC. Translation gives CASSYSDRHYGYTF.

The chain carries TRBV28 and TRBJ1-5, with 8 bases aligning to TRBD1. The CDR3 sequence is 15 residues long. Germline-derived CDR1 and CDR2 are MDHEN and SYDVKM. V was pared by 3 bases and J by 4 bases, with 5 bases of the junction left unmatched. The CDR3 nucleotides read TGTGCCAGCAGTTTCGGGGACAGGCATAATCAGCCCCAGCATTTT. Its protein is CASSFGDRHNQPQHF.

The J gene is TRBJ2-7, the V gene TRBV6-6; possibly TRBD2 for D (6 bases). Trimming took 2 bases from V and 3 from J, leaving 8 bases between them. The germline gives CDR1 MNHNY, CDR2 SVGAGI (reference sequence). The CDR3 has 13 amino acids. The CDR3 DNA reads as TGTGCCAGCAGTTACGTCGGGGGCTACGAGCAGTACTTC. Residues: CASSYVGGYEQYF.

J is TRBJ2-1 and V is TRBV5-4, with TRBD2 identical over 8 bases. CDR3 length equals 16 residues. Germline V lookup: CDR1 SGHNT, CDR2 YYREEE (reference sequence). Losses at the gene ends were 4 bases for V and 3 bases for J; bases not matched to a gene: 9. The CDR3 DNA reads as TGTGCCAGCAGCCCCGGAGGAGCGGGGGACTACAATGAGCAGTTCTTC. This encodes CASSPGGAGDYNEQFF.

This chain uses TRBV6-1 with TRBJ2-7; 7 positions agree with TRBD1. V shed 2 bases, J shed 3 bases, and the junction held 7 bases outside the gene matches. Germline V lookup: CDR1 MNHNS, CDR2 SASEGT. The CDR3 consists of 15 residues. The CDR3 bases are TGTGCCAGCAGTGAATATGGACAGGTTATCTACGAGCAGTACTTC. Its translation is CASSEYGQVIYEQYF.

The CDR3 DNA reads TGTGCCAGCAGCATATCCTACACAGATACGCAGTATTTT. Translation: CASSISYTDTQYF. This chain connects TRBV11-2 to TRBJ2-3; D uncertain. V lost 5 bases, J lost 2 bases, and 8 bases lay in between. This CDR3 region has 13 residues. Germline values: CDR1 SGHAT, CDR2 FQNNGV. Full variable domain (rest looked up from reference TRBV11-2 and TRBJ2-3): EAGVAQSPRYKIIEKRQSVAFWCNPISGHATLYWYQQILGQGPKLLIQFQNNGVVDDSQLPKDRFSAERLKGVDSTLKIQPAKLEDSAVYLCASSISYTDTQYFGPGTRLTVL.

DNA for the CDR3: TGTGCCAGCAGCTGGCTGGCAGAGGTGCCCCAGCATTTT. It yields the protein CASSWLAEVPQHF. The gene calls are TRBV7-2 and TRBJ1-5; D gene uncertain. This CDR3 has 13 residues. With 4 bases removed from V and 9 bases from J, the gap between germline ends came to 13 bases. CDR1 is SGHTA and CDR2 is FQGNSA in the germline V gene.

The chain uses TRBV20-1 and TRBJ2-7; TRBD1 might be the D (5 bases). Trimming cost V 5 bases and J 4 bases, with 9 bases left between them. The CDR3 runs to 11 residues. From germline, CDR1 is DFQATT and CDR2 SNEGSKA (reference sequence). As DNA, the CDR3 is TGCAGTGCTGGGCACAGGTACGAGCAGTACTTC. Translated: CSAGHRYEQYF.

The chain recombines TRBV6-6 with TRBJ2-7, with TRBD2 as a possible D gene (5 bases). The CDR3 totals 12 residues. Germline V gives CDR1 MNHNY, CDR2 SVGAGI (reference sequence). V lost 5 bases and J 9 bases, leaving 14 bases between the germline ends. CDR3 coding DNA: TGTGCCAGCAGTAAACGGGCCGGAGGGCAGTACTTC. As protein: CASSKRAGGQYF.

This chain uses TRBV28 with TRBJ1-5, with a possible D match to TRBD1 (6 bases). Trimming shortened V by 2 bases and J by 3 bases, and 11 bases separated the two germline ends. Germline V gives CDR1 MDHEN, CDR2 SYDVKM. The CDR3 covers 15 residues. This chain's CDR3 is CASSLGQGPNQPQHF. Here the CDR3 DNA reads TGTGCCAGCAGTTTAGGGCAGGGGCCCAATCAGCCCCAGCATTTT. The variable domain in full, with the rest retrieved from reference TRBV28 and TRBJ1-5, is DVKVTQSSRYLVKRTGEKVFLECVQDMDHENMFWYRQDPGLGLRLIYFSYDVKMKEKGDIPEGYSVSREKKERFSLILESASTNQTSMYLCASSLGQGPNQPQHFGDGTRLSIL.